What follows is one T cell receptor beta chain and its context. Its target is unknown. Relative to the germline gene, one junction end is altered; a read error may explain this. Germline CDR1 and CDR2: MNHNY and SVGAGI (reference sequence). This CDR3 is built from 16 residues. Extraction of total RNA produced a minimum of 5 micrograms from each sample. The sample belongs to a study of blood T cells in healthy people across ages. Findings and limits, study-wide: Diversity of TCR beta per million T cells declined in a roughly linear way with age. Estimates drawn from one million T cells were deemed to understate diversity.

With a J-beta primer mix and a sample-barcoded 5' primer, a second PCR ran 7 to 11 cycles. TCRdb reprocessed the 5' RACE reads via MiXCR and lists one record per CDR3 protein. The table lists 550,000 to 700,000 distinct CDR3 sequences, approximately 25% of them singletons. The receptor was isolated from a woman in her 70s in good health. The source material was blood. The V and J genes are TRBV6-6 and TRBJ1-2, with D possibly being TRBD1 (6 bases). CDR3 protein: CTSSTDAVTGPYGYTF. The CDR3 DNA sequence: TGTACCAGCAGTACCGACGCCGTAACAGGGCCCTATGGCTACACCTTC.